The rows below give T cell receptor beta chains drawn from one sample of a study of blood T cell repertoires in COVID-19. The assay was immunoSEQ multiplex PCR, and TCRdb's table has in-frame clones only and misses some. The sample carries tens of thousands of clones, approximately 81% recorded once. Sequencing was carried out using peripheral blood. The receptors here all came from a man older than 75 with acute or convalescent COVID-19. The CDR3 runs from the conserved cysteine through the conserved F or W.

TRBJ2-7 TRBV27 CASSSPFKWSRIGQTYEQYF
TRBJ2-1 TRBV23-1 CASSPPRGPGIYNEQFF
TRBJ1-1 TRBV19 CASSQQDRDTEAFF
TRBJ2-5 TRBV11-2 CASSPRLGQGIETQYF
TRBJ2-2 TRBV6-5 CASQERGSPGGELFF
TRBJ2-7 TRBV5-4 CASSSGLAGTYEQYF
TRBJ1-5 TRBV20-1 CSASISSNQPQHF
TRBJ2-3 TRBV11-1 CASSKAGGPTDTQYF
TRBJ2-1 TRBV9 CASSGTSGRTYNEQFF
TRBJ1-3 TRBV3-1/TRBV3-2 CASSPDRTVRGGNTIYF
TRBJ2-1 TRBV6-1 CASSDSPGSYNEQFF
TRBJ2-2 TRBV19 CASSPTANTGELFF
TRBJ1-2 TRBV5-1 CASSLPGGGGYTF
TRBJ1-1 TRBV6-2/TRBV6-3 CASSHGTEAFF
TRBJ1-2 TRBV2 CASSEGTGNYGYTF
TRBJ1-3 TRBV5-4 CASSSSGRARNTIYF
TRBJ2-3 TRBV5-8 CASSFRGPPDTQYF
TRBJ1-4 TRBV27 CASTSAGNEKLFF
TRBJ1-3 TRBV2 CASLSGTGNTIYF
TRBJ2-5 TRBV6-6 CASSYSHTQETQYF
TRBJ2-2 TRBV5-6 CASSFRDRGLKELFF
TRBJ2-2 TRBV29-1 CSVLRGTGELFF
TRBJ2-7 TRBV21-1 CASSSPSRHGEEQYF
TRBJ2-1 TRBV6-6 CASSPRPRRFSGNEQFF
TRBJ2-1 TRBV4-2 CASSPGQGRDNEQFF
TRBJ2-1 TRBV6-5 CASSSYSGGPSEQFF
TRBJ1-1 TRBV7-3 CASSLTRQGANTEAFF
TRBJ2-5 TRBV10-1 CASSDIDRGSTQYF